This T cell receptor beta chain was observed in a study of OX40 agonist ivuxolimab in advanced cancers. Across the study: The diagnoses of dose-escalation patients were hepatocellular carcinoma, melanoma, renal cell or head and neck cancer.

The germline V gene encodes CDR1 KGHSH and CDR2 LQKENI. V was shortened by 2 bases and J by 5 bases, with 10 bases between the two germline ends. The CDR3 totals 13 residues. Assay: immunoSEQ multiplex PCR; the TCRdb copy retains only in-frame clones and omits some. This table has 90,000 to 120,000 clones, less than 95% appearing once. The chain couples TRBV18 to TRBJ2-7; either TRBD1 or TRBD2 may fit D (5 bases each). This specimen consisted of CD4+ or CD8+ T cells sorted from blood, obtained in a trial of the OX40 agonist ivuxolimab. This sequence originates from an adult with an advanced solid tumor such as melanoma, head and neck, liver or kidney cancer. This CDR3 is CASSPAGDDEQYF. The CDR3 DNA reads TGTGCCAGCTCACCAGCCGGGGACGACGAGCAGTACTTC.